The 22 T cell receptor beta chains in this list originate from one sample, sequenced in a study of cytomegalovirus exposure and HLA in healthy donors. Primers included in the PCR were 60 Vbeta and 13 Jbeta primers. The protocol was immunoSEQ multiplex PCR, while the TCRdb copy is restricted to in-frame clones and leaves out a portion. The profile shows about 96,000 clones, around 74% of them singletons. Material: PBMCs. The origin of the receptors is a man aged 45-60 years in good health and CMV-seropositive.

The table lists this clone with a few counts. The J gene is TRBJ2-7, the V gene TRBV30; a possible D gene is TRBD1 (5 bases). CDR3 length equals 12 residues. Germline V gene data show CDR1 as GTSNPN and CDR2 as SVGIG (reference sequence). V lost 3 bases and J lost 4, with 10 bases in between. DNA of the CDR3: TGTGCCTGGAGCCGACAGAATTACGAGCAGTACTTC. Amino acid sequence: CAWSRQNYEQYF.

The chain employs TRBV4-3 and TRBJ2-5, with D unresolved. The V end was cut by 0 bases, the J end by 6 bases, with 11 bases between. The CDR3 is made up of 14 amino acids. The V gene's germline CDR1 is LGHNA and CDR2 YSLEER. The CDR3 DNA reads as TGCGCCAGCAGCCAAGATATGAGCGTCCAGACCCAGTACTTC. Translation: CASSQDMSVQTQYF.

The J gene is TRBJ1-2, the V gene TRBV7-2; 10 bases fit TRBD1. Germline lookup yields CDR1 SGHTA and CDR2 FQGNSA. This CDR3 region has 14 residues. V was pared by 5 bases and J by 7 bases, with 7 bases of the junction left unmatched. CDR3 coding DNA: TGTGCCAGCAGCATGGGACAGGGGATGGGTGGCTACACCTTC. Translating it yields CASSMGQGMGGYTF. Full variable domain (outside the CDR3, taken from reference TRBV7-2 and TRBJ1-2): GAGVSQSPSNKVTEKGKDVELRCDPISGHTALYWYRQSLGQGLEFLIYFQGNSAPDKSGLPSDRFSAERTGGSVSTLTIQRTQQEDSAVYLCASSMGQGMGGYTFGSGTRLTVV.

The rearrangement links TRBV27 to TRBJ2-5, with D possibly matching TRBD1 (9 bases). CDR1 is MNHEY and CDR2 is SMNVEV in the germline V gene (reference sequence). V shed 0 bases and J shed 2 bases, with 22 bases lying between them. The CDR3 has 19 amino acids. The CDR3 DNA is TGTGCCAGCAGTTTATCCGGGACAGGGCAGCGGGGGATACAAGAGACCCAGTACTTC. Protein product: CASSLSGTGQRGIQETQYF.

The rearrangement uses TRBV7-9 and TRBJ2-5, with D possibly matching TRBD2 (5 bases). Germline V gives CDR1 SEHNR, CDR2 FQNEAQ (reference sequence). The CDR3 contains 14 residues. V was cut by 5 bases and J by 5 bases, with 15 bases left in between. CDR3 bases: TGTGCCAGCAGCCCCCCTAATAGCGAGGAGACCCAGTACTTC. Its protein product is CASSPPNSEETQYF.

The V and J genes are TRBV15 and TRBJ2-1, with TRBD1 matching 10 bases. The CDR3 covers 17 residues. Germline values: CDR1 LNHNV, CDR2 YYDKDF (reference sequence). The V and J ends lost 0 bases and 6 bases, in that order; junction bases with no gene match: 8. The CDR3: CATSREDIGQGGNEQFF. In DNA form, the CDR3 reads TGTGCCACCAGCAGAGAAGATATAGGACAGGGGGGCAATGAGCAGTTCTTC.

Written as DNA, the CDR3 is TGTGCCAGCAGTCCATACAGGGGATATAGCAATCAGCCCCAGCATTTT. Translating it yields CASSPYRGYSNQPQHF. The V call is TRBV27, the J call TRBJ1-5; 7 bases agree with TRBD1. Germline loops: CDR1 MNHEY, CDR2 SMNVEV (reference sequence). This CDR3 contains 16 residues. V shed 5 bases and J 0 bases; nucleotides not matched to a gene: 7.

This CDR3 reads CASSLDRVKLFF. The CDR3 DNA is TGTGCCAGCAGCTTAGATCGGGTAAAACTGTTTTTT. The rearrangement links TRBV7-2 to TRBJ1-4, with D unclear. The V end was cut by 1 base, the J end by 10 bases, with 7 bases between. The CDR3 contains 12 residues. Germline CDR1 SGHTA, CDR2 FQGNSA.

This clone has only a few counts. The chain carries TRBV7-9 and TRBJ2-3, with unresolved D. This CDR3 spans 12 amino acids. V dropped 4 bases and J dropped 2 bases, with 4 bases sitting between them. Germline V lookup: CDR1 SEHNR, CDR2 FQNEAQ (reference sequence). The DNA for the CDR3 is TGTGCCAGCAGCTCCCACACAGATACGCAGTATTTT. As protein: CASSSHTDTQYF.

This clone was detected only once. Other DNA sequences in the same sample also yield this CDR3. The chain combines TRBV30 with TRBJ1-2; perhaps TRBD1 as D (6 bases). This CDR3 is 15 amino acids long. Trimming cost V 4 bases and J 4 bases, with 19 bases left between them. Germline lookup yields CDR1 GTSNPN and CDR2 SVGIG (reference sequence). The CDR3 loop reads CAWTSQNREGYGYTF. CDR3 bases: TGTGCCTGGACCAGCCAGAACAGGGAGGGCTATGGCTACACCTTC.

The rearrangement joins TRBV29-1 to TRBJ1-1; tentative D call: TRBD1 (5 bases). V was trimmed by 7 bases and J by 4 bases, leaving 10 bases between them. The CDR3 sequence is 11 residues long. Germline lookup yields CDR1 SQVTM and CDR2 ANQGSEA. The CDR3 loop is CSADRGTEAFF. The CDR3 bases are TGCAGCGCTGATAGGGGCACTGAAGCTTTCTTT.

The DNA for the CDR3 is TGTGCCAGCAGCTCGACCTACTCCTCAGGGGAATGGGACACAGATACGCAGTATTTT. It encodes CASSSTYSSGEWDTDTQYF. The chain recombines TRBV5-6 with TRBJ2-3, with a tentative D call TRBD1 (6 bases). This CDR3 spans 19 amino acids. Trimming took off 3 bases at V and 2 bases at J, with 25 bases between the two ends. Germline-derived CDR1 and CDR2 are SGHDT and YYEEEE.

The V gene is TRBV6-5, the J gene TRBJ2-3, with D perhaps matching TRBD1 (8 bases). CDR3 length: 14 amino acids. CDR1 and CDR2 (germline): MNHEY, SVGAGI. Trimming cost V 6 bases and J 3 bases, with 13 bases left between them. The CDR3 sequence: CASRDRGGTDTQYF. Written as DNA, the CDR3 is TGTGCCAGCAGAGACAGGGGAGGGACAGATACGCAGTATTTT.

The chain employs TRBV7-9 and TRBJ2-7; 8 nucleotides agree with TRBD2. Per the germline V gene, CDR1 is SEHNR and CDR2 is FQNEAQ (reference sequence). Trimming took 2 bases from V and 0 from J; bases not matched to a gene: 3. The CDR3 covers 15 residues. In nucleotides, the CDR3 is TGTGCCAGCAGCTTACAGCGGGGGAGCTCCTACGAGCAGTACTTC. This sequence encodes CASSLQRGSSYEQYF.

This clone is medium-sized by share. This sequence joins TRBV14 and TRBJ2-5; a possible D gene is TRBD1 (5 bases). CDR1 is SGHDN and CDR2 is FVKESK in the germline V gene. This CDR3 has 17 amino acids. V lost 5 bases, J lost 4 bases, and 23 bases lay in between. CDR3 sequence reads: CASSAPAKGPIGETQYF. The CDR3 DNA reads TGTGCCAGCAGCGCACCAGCTAAGGGGCCGATAGGAGAGACCCAGTACTTC.

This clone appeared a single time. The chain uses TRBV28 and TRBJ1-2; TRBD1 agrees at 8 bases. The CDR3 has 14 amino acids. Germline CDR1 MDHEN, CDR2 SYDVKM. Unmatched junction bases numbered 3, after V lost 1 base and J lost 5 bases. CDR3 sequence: CASSLSDRGYGYTF. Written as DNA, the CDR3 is TGTGCCAGCAGTTTATCCGACAGGGGATATGGCTACACCTTC.

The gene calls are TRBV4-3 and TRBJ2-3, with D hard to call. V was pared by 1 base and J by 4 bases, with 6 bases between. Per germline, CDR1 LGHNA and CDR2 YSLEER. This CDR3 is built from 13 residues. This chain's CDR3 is CASSQGSADTQYF. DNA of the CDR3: TGCGCCAGCAGCCAAGGGTCGGCAGATACGCAGTATTTT.

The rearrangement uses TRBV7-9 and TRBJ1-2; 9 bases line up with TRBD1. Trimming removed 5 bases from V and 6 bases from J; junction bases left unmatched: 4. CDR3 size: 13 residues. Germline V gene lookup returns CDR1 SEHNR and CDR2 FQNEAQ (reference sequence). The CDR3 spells CASSPGTGNGYTF. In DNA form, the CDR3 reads TGTGCCAGCAGCCCCGGGACAGGGAATGGCTACACCTTC.

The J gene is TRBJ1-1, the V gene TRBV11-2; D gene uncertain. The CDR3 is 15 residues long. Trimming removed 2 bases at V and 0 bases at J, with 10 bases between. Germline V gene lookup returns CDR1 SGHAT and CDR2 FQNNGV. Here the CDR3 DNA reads TGTGCCAGCAGCTTATCTCGCAGTTTGAACACTGAAGCTTTCTTT. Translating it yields CASSLSRSLNTEAFF. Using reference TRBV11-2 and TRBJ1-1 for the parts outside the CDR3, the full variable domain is EAGVAQSPRYKIIEKRQSVAFWCNPISGHATLYWYQQILGQGPKLLIQFQNNGVVDDSQLPKDRFSAERLKGVDSTLKIQPAKLEDSAVYLCASSLSRSLNTEAFFGQGTRLTVV.

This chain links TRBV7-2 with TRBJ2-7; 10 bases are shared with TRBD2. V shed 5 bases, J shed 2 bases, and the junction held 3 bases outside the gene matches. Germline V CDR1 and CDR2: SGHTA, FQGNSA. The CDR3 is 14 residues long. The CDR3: CASSRTSGTYEQYF. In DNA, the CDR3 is TGTGCCAGCAGCCGGACTAGCGGCACCTACGAGCAGTACTTC.

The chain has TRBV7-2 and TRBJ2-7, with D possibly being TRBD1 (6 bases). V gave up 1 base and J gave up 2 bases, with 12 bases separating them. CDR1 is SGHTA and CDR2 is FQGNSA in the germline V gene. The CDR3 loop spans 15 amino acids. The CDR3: CASSLEGDRTYEQYF. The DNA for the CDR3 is TGTGCCAGCAGCTTAGAAGGAGACAGGACCTACGAGCAGTACTTC.

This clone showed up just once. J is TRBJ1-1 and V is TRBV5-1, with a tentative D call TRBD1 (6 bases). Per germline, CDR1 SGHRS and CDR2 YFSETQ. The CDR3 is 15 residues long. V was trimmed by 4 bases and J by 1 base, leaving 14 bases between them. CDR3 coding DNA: TGCGCCAGCAGCAGAGGGGACACTGCGAACACTGAAGCTTTCTTT. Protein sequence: CASSRGDTANTEAFF.